This T cell receptor beta chain was found in a study of PD-L1 blockade in urothelial cancer. At the level of the study: The patients first took atezolizumab in the mid-2010s, receiving 1,200 mg intravenously every 3 weeks.

In germline, CDR1 is SGHRS, CDR2 YFSETQ. The CDR3 runs 15 residues. V was pared by 6 bases and J by 5 bases, with 9 bases of the junction left unmatched. Synthetic analogs of TCR templates were spiked into every PCR. Sequencing used immunoSEQ multiplex PCR; TCRdb keeps in-frame clones, though not all of them. The sample records about 30,000 clones, nearly 90% being singletons. Time point given: peripheral blood 6 weeks after treatment start. This sample comprised PBMCs, obtained around atezolizumab (anti-PD-L1) treatment. The chain joins TRBV5-1 to TRBJ2-1; TRBD2 agrees at 9 bases. This TCR came from an elderly man with urothelial cancer. Written as DNA, the CDR3 is TGCGCCAGCAAGTTTCTAGCGGGGTCCGACAATGAGCAGTTCTTC. Its translation: CASKFLAGSDNEQFF.